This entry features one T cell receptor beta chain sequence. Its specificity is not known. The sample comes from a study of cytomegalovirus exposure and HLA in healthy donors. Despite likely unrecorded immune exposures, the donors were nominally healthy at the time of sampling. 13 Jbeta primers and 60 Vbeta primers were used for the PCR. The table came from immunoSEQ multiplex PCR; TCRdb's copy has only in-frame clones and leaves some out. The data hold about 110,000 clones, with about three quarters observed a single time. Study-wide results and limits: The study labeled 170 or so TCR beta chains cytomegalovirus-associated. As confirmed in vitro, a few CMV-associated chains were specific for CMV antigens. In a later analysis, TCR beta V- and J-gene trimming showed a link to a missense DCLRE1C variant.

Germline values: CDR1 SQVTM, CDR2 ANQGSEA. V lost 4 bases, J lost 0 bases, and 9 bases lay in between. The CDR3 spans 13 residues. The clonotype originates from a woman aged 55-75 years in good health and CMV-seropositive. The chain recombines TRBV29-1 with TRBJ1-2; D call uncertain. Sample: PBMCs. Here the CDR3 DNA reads TGCAGCGTTGCAGTCGGGACTAACTATGGCTACACCTTC. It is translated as CSVAVGTNYGYTF.